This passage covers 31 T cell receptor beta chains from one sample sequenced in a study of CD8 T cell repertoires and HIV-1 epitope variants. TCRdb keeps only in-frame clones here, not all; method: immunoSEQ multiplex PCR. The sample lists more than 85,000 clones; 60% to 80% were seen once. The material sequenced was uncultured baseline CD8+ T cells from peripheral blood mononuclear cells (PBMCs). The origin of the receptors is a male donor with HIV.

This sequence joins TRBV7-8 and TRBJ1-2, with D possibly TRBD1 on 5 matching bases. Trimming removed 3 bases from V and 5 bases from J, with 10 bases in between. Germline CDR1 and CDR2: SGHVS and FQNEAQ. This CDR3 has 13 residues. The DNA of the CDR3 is TGTGCCAGCAGCTTCCTGACAGTTTATGGCTACACCTTC. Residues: CASSFLTVYGYTF.

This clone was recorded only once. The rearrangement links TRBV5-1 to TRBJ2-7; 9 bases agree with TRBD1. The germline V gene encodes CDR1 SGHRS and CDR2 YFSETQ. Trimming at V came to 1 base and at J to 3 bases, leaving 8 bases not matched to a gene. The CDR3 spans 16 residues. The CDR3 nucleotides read TGCGCCAGCAGCTTGACGCCGGGACAGGGCCTCTACGAGCAGTACTTC. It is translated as CASSLTPGQGLYEQYF.

The CDR3 DNA reads TGTGCCAGTAATCAGGGCTATGGCTACACCTTC. Amino acids: CASNQGYGYTF. The V and J genes are TRBV19 and TRBJ1-2; possible D gene TRBD1, 5 bases. Trimming left V 7 bases short and J 4 bases short, with 7 bases between. Germline CDR1 is LNHDA and CDR2 is SQIVND (reference sequence). This CDR3 spans 11 amino acids.

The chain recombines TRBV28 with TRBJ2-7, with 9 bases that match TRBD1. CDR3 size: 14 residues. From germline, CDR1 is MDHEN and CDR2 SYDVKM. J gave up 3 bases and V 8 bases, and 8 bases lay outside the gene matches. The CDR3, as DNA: TGTGCCAGCGTGGGACAGGGAAGGGACTACGAGCAGTACTTC. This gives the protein CASVGQGRDYEQYF.

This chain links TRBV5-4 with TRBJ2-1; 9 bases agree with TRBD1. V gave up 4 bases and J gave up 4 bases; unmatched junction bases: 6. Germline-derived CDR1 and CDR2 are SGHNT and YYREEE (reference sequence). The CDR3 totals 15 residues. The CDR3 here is CASSQQGAGYNEQFF. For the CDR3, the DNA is TGTGCCAGCAGCCAACAGGGGGCAGGGTACAATGAGCAGTTCTTC.

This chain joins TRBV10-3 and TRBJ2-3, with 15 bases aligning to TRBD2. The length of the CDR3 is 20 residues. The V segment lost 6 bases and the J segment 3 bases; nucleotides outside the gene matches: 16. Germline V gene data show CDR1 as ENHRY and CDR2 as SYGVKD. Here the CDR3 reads CAIRDPRTGTSGRRTDTQYF. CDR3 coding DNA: TGTGCCATCAGGGATCCTCGAACCGGGACTAGCGGGAGGAGGACAGATACGCAGTATTTT.

DNA for the CDR3: TGTGCCAGCAGCAAAGAGGGATTCACAGATACGCAGTATTTT. This encodes CASSKEGFTDTQYF. The chain links TRBV21-1 to TRBJ2-3. TRBV21-1 is a recognized pseudogene. The CDR3 totals 14 residues.

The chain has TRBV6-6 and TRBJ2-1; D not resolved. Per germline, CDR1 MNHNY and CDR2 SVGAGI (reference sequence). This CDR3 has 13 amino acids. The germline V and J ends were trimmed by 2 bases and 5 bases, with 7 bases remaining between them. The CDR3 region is CASSYGRNNEQFF. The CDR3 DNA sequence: TGTGCCAGCAGTTACGGTCGGAACAATGAGCAGTTCTTC.

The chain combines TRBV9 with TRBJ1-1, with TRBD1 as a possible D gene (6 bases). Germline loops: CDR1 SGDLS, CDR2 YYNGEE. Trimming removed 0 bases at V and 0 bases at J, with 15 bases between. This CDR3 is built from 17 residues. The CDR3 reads CASSVESGGRVNTEAFF. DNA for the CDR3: TGTGCCAGCAGCGTAGAAAGTGGGGGCAGGGTGAACACTGAAGCTTTCTTT.

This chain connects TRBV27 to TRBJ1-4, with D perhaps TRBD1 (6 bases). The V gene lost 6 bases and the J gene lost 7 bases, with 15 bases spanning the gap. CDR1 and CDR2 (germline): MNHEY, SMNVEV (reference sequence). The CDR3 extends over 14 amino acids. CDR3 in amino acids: CASRPSGEAEKLFF. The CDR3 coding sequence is TGTGCCAGCAGGCCCTCAGGGGAGGCTGAAAAACTGTTTTTT. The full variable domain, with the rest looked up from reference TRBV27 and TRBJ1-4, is EAQVTQNPRYLITVTGKKLTVTCSQNMNHEYMSWYRQDPGLGLRQIYYSMNVEVTDKGDVPEGYKVSRKEKRNFPLILESPSPNQTSLYFCASRPSGEAEKLFFGSGTQLSVL.

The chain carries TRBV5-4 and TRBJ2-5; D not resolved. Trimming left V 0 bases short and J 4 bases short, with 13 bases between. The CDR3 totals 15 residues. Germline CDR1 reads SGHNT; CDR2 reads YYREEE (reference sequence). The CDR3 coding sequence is TGTGCCAGCAGCTTGGGCGGCAGCCGAGGAGAGACCCAGTACTTC. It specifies CASSLGGSRGETQYF.

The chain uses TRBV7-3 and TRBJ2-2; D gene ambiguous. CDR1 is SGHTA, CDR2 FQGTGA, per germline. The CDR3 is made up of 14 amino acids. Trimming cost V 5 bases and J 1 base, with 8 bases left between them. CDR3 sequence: CASSPSRNTGELFF. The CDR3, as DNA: TGTGCCAGCAGCCCCAGTAGGAACACCGGGGAGCTGTTTTTT. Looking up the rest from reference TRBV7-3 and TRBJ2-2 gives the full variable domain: GAGVSQTPSNKVTEKGKYVELRCDPISGHTALYWYRQSLGQGPEFLIYFQGTGAADDSGLPNDRFFAVRPEGSVSTLKIQRTERGDSAVYLCASSPSRNTGELFFGEGSRLTVL.

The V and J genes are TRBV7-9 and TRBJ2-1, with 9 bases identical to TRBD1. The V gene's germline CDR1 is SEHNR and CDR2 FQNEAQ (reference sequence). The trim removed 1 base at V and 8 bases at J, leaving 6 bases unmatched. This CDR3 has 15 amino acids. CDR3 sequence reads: CASSLVGTGRDEQFF. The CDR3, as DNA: TGTGCCAGCAGCTTAGTAGGGACAGGGAGAGATGAGCAGTTCTTC.

The CDR3 spells CASSYDTGELFF. The CDR3 DNA follows: TGTGCCAGCAGCTACGACACCGGGGAGCTGTTTTTT. This chain joins TRBV5-6 and TRBJ2-2, with D hard to call. Trimming stripped 3 bases from V and 3 bases from J, with 3 bases between. The CDR3 runs 12 residues. Germline assignment: CDR1 SGHDT and CDR2 YYEEEE.

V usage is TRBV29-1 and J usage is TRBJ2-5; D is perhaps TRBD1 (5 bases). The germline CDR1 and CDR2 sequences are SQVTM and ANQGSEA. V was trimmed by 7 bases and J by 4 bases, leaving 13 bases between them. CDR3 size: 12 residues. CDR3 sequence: CSAGQGSETQYF. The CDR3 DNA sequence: TGCAGCGCAGGTCAGGGCTCAGAGACCCAGTACTTC.

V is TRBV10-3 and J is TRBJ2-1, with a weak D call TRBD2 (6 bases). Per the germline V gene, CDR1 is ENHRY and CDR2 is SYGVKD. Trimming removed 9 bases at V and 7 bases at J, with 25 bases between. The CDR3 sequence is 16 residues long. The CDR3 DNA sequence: TGTGCCATACGGGGAGAAGGCGGGGCGTCCGTAAATGAGCAGTTCTTC. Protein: CAIRGEGGASVNEQFF.

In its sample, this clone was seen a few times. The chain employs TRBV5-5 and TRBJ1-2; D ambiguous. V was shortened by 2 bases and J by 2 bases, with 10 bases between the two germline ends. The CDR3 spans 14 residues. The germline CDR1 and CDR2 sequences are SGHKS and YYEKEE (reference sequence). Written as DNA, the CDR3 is TGTGCCAGCAGCTTTTTCGGTGGGAACTATGGCTACACCTTC. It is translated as CASSFFGGNYGYTF.

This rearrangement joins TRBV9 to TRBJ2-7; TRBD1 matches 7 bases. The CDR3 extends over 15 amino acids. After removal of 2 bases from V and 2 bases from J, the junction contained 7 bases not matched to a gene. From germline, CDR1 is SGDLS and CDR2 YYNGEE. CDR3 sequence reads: CASSVAEGATYEQYF. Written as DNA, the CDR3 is TGTGCCAGCAGCGTTGCCGAGGGGGCTACCTACGAGCAGTACTTC.

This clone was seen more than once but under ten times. The CDR3 region has the DNA TGCGCCAGCAGCCAAGATGGAGACAAACTGTTTTTT. Amino acid sequence: CASSQDGDKLFF. The gene calls are TRBV4-3 and TRBJ1-4; D not certain. With 0 bases removed from V and 11 bases from J, the gap between germline ends came to 7 bases. The V gene's germline CDR1 is LGHNA and CDR2 YSLEER. The CDR3 length is 12 residues.

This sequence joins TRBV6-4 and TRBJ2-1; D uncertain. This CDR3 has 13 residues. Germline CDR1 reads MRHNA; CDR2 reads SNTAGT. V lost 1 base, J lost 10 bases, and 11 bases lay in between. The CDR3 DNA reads TGTGCCAGCAGTGACTACGGTGCTAGGGAGCAGTTCTTC. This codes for CASSDYGAREQFF.

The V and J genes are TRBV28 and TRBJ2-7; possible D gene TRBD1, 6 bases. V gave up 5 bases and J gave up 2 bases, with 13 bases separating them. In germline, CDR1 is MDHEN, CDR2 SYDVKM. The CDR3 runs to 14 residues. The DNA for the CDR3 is TGTGCCAGCAGTCCTTGGACAGAGCCCTACGAGCAGTACTTC. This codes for CASSPWTEPYEQYF.

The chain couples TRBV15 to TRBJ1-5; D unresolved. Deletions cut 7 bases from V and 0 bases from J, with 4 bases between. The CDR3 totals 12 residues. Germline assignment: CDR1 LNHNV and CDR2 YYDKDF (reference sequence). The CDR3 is CATTDSNQPQHF. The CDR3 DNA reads TGTGCCACCACGGATAGCAATCAGCCCCAGCATTTT.

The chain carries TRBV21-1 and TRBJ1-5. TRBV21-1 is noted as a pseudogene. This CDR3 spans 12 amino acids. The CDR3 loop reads CASSKVGQPQHF. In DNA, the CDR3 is TGTGCCAGCAGCAAAGTTGGTCAGCCCCAGCATTTT.

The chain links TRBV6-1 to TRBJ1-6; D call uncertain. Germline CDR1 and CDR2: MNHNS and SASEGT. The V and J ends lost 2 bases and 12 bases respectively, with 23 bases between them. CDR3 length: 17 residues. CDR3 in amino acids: CASSETTGARRVLPLHF. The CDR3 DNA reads TGTGCCAGCAGTGAAACGACCGGAGCCCGGCGGGTTTTACCCCTCCACTTT.

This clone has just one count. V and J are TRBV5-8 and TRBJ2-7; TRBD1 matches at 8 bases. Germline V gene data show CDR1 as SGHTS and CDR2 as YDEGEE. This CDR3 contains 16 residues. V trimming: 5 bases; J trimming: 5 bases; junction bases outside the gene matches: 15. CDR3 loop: CASRGIIADRVNEQYF. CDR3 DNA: TGTGCCAGCAGGGGAATTATAGCGGACAGGGTCAACGAGCAGTACTTC.

The CDR3 bases are TGTGCCAGCAGCGGACTTCAGGGTTCCGGGGAGCTGTTTTTT. This sequence encodes CASSGLQGSGELFF. This chain links TRBV9 with TRBJ2-2; D is perhaps TRBD1 (5 bases). The V end lost 3 bases, the J end lost 6 bases, and 12 bases lay between the germline ends. Germline V lookup: CDR1 SGDLS, CDR2 YYNGEE. The CDR3 spans 14 residues.

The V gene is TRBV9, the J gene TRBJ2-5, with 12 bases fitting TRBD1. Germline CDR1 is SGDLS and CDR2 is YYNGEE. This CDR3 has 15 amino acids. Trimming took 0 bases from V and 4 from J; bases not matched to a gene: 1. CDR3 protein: CASSVGDRGLETQYF. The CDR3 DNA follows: TGTGCCAGCAGCGTAGGGGACAGGGGGCTAGAGACCCAGTACTTC.

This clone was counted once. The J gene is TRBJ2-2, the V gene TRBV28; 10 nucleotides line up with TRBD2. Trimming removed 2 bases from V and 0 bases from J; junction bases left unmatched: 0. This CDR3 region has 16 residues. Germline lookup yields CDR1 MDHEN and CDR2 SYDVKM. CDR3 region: CASSLGLAANTGELFF. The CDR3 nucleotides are TGTGCCAGCAGTTTAGGACTAGCGGCGAACACCGGGGAGCTGTTTTTT.

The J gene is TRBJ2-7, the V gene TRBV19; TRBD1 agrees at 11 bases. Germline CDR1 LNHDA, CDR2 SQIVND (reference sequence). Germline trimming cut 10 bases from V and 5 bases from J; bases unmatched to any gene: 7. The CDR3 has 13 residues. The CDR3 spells CATSDRGLDEQYF. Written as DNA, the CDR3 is TGTGCCACCTCGGACAGGGGGCTGGACGAGCAGTACTTC.

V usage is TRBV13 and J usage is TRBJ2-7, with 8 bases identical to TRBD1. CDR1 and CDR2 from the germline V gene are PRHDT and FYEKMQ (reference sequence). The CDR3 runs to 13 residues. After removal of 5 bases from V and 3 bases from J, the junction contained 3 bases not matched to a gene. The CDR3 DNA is TGTGCCAGCAGCCCGGGACAGGACTACGAGCAGTACTTC. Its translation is CASSPGQDYEQYF. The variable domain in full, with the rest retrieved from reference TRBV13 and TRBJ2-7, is AAGVIQSPRHLIKEKRETATLKCYPIPRHDTVYWYQQGPGQDPQFLISFYEKMQSDKGSIPDRFSAQQFSDYHSELNMSSLELGDSALYFCASSPGQDYEQYFGPGTRLTVT.

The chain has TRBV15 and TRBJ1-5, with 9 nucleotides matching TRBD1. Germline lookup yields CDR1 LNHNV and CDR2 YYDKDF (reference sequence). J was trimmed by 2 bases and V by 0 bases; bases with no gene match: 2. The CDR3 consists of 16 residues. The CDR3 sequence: CATSRDDRGGNQPQHF. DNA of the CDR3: TGTGCCACCAGCAGAGATGACAGGGGGGGCAATCAGCCCCAGCATTTT.